Following are 3 T cell receptor beta chains from one sample sequenced in a study of CD8+ T cells in alopecia areata. Investigators isolated RNA and reverse transcribed it into cDNA to act as the sequencing template. Profiling relied on immunoSEQ multiplex PCR, and the TCRdb table lists in-frame clones only, not all of them. In the table there are fewer than 200,000 clones, around 60% of which are singletons. The sequences come from CD4+ T cells sorted from blood, collected at week 0. Every receptor here comes from a human donor with alopecia areata.

This clone was seen more than once but under ten times. This sample includes further DNA sequences coding for the same CDR3. J is TRBJ2-1 and V is TRBV29-1; D perhaps matches TRBD1 (6 bases). There are 11 residues in the CDR3. Trimming stripped 3 bases from V and 7 bases from J, with 7 bases between. In germline, CDR1 is SQVTM, CDR2 ANQGSEA. CDR3 residues: CSVDRGNEQFF. CDR3 nucleotide sequence: TGCAGCGTTGACAGGGGTAATGAGCAGTTCTTC.

The V call is TRBV4-2, the J call TRBJ2-1; D is undetermined. Germline V gives CDR1 LGHNA, CDR2 YNFKEQ. The CDR3 covers 15 residues. Deletions cut 2 bases from V and 6 bases from J, with 14 bases between. The CDR3 protein is CASSQPPTLGNEQFF. The CDR3 DNA is TGTGCCAGCAGCCAACCTCCCACTTTAGGCAATGAGCAGTTCTTC.

The table lists this clone with a few counts. This chain links TRBV19 with TRBJ1-5; TRBD1 might be the D (5 bases). The V end lost 5 bases, the J end lost 4 bases, and 21 bases lay between the germline ends. Germline V lookup: CDR1 LNHDA, CDR2 SQIVND (reference sequence). This CDR3 comprises 17 residues. The CDR3 region has the DNA TGTGCCAGTAGTTCCGCACAGGTCGGGATCCCGAATCAGCCCCAGCATTTT. Amino acid sequence: CASSSAQVGIPNQPQHF.